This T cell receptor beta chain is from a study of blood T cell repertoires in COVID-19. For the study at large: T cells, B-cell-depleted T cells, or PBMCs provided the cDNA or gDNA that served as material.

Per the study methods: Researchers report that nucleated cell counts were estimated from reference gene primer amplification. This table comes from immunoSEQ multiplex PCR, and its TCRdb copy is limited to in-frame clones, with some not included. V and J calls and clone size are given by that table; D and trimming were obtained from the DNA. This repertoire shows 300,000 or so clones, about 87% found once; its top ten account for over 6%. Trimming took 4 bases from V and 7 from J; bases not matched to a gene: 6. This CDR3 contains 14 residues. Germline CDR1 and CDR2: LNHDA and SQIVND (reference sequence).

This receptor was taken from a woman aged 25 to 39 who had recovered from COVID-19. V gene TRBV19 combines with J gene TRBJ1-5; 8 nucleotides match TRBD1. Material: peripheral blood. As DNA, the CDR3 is TGTGCCAGTAGTACCGGACAGGGATCACAGCCCCAGCATTTT. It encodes CASSTGQGSQPQHF.